A selection of T cell receptor beta chains follows, all from one sample in a study of T cell repertoires in cytomegalovirus infection. Their specific antigens are unknown. TCRdb re-called the reads through MiXCR, storing one row per CDR3 protein. This repertoire shows hundreds of thousands of distinct CDR3 sequences, 30% to 35% found once; its top ten account for roughly 15%. This specimen consisted of cultured PBMCs, obtained from culture after CMV antigen stimulation. These receptors came from a human donor in good health (CMV status not recorded). Some clones in this sample may be carry-over from other donors' samples. CDR3s include the opening cysteine and the closing phenylalanine or tryptophan. D genes are given only for firm matches. Size is stated for part of the rows, as once, few or many counts, or as a class when the clone is expanded.

D | J | V | size | CDR3 | DNA
- | TRBJ2-3 | TRBV5-1 | few | CASSAVPGDTQYF | TGCGCCAGCAGCGCGGTCCCGGGAGATACGCAGTATTTT
TRBD2 | TRBJ2-7 | TRBV5-1 | - | CASSLEVAGVKIF | TGCGCCAGCAGCTTGGAGGTAGCGGGAGTCAAAATTTTC
- | TRBJ1-4 | TRBV6-1 | many | CASSTLQGLGEKLFF | TGTGCCAGCAGTACTCTTCAGGGGCTTGGTGAAAAACTGTTTTTT
- | TRBJ2-7 | TRBV6-5 | - | CASSYSAGEAYEQYF | TGTGCCAGCAGTTACTCGGCAGGGGAAGCGTACGAGCAGTACTTC
- | TRBJ2-1 | TRBV6-1 | - | CASSEAGYYNEQFF | TGTGCCAGCAGTGAAGCGGGCTACTACAATGAGCAGTTCTTC
- | TRBJ2-6 | TRBV7-2 | - | CASSSRLNSGANVLTF | TGTGCCAGCAGCTCACGACTTAACTCTGGGGCCAACGTCCTGACTTTC
- | TRBJ1-5 | TRBV7-2 | many | CASSLSLQGGNQPQHF | TGTGCCAGCAGCTTAAGTCTTCAGGGAGGCAATCAGCCCCAGCATTTT
- | TRBJ1-2 | TRBV4-2 | - | CASSQSNAGNPYGYTF | TGTGCCAGCAGCCAATCCAACGCAGGGAATCCCTATGGCTACACCTTC
TRBD2 | TRBJ2-1 | TRBV7-3 | - | CASSLTSGHYNEQFF | TGTGCCAGCAGCCTTACTAGCGGGCATTACAATGAGCAGTTCTTC
- | TRBJ2-5 | TRBV7-7 | few | CASSLRPEGTQYF | TGTGCTAGCAGCTTAAGACCAGAAGGGACCCAGTACTTC
- | TRBJ1-1 | TRBV5-6 | - | CASSLTIGGTEAFF | TGTGCCAGCAGCTTGACCATAGGAGGCACTGAAGCTTTCTTT
- | TRBJ2-5 | TRBV7-6 | - | CASTRWAGSQETQYF | TGTGCCAGCACCCGCTGGGCAGGGAGTCAAGAGACCCAGTACTTC
- | TRBJ2-3 | TRBV30 | - | CAWSVGGPQDF | TGTGCCTGGAGTGTCGGTGGGCCCCAAGATTTT
TRBD2 | TRBJ2-5 | TRBV7-2 | many | CASSFGTGLAGSGETQYF | TGTGCCAGCAGCTTTGGGACGGGACTAGCGGGGAGCGGAGAGACCCAGTACTTC
TRBD2 | TRBJ2-7 | TRBV7-4 | once | CASRPRSGNEQYF | TGTGCCAGCAGGCCTCGGAGCGGGAACGAGCAGTACTTC
TRBD2 | TRBJ2-1 | TRBV5-1 | once | CASSHTTSGTYNEQFF | TGCGCCAGCAGCCATACTACTAGCGGGACCTACAATGAGCAGTTCTTC
TRBD2 | TRBJ2-6 | TRBV4-1 | many | CASGTSGSPGANVLTF | TGCGCCAGCGGAACTAGCGGGAGCCCTGGGGCCAACGTCCTGACTTTC
- | TRBJ2-7 | TRBV28 | - | CASSFTDLYEQYF | TGTGCCAGCAGTTTCACCGACCTGTACGAGCAGTACTTC
- | TRBJ1-1 | TRBV29-1 | - | CSVGKGTVNTEAFF | TGCAGCGTTGGAAAAGGGACGGTGAACACTGAAGCTTTCTTT
TRBD2 | TRBJ2-3 | TRBV5-1 | - | CASSLKNGLAGRSDTQYF | TGCGCCAGCAGCCTCAAAAACGGACTAGCGGGACGATCAGATACGCAGTATTTT
TRBD2 | TRBJ2-5 | TRBV7-8 | many | CASSLETSAQETQYF | TGTGCCAGCAGCTTAGAGACTAGCGCCCAAGAGACCCAGTACTTC
- | TRBJ2-7 | TRBV7-6 | once | CASSFRTTYEQYF | TGTGCCAGCAGCTTCCGGACTACCTACGAGCAGTACTTC
TRBD1 | TRBJ2-5 | TRBV7-2 | - | CASSRDLGQQETQYF | TGTGCCAGCAGCCGTGACCTGGGACAGCAAGAGACCCAGTACTTC
- | TRBJ2-4 | TRBV14 | once | CASSQGGSIQYF | TGTGCCAGCAGCCAAGGGGGTAGCATTCAGTACTTC
- | TRBJ2-3 | TRBV6-5 | - | CASSYSTTGSTDKQYF | TGTGCCAGCAGTTACTCGACTACTGGGTCCACAGATAAGCAGTATTTT
TRBD2 | TRBJ2-1 | TRBV7-2 | many | CASSSGTSGRNEQFF | TGTGCCAGCAGCTCCGGGACTAGCGGGAGGAATGAGCAGTTCTTC
- | TRBJ2-1 | TRBV7-2 | - | CASSAGEGTWYNEQFF | TGTGCCAGCAGCGCGGGCGAGGGGACTTGGTACAATGAGCAGTTCTTC
- | TRBJ1-5 | TRBV7-8 | many | CASSLSREGQPQHF | TGTGCCAGCAGCTTAAGCAGGGAAGGGCAGCCCCAGCATTTT
- | TRBJ2-1 | TRBV7-2 | many | CASSPGGASSYNEQFF | TGTGCCAGCAGCCCCGGGGGCGCAAGCTCCTACAATGAGCAGTTCTTC
TRBD1 | TRBJ1-1 | TRBV10-3 | once | CAISEMGQEMYEAFF | TGTGCCATCAGTGAAATGGGACAGGAGATGTATGAAGCTTTCTTT
TRBD1 | TRBJ2-3 | TRBV7-9 | few | CASSTTSQGAGTDTQYF | TGTGCCAGCAGCACGACTTCACAGGGGGCGGGCACAGATACGCAGTATTTT
- | TRBJ2-2 | TRBV20-1 | few | CSALRDAQGELFF | TGCAGTGCTCTAAGGGACGCACAAGGGGAGCTGTTTTTT
TRBD1 | TRBJ2-5 | TRBV7-2 | many | CASSRDRAETQYF | TGTGCCAGCAGCCGTGACAGGGCAGAGACCCAGTACTTC
- | TRBJ2-1 | TRBV4-1 | - | CASSQVRAGDNEQFF | TGCGCCAGCAGCCAGGTGAGGGCAGGGGACAATGAGCAGTTCTTC
TRBD1 | TRBJ1-5 | TRBV28 | - | CASSLWGGQGGNQPQHF | TGTGCCAGCAGTTTATGGGGGGGTCAGGGGGGCAATCAGCCCCAGCATTTT
- | TRBJ2-1 | TRBV4-3 | once | CASGQEEGESYNEQFF | TGCGCCAGCGGCCAAGAGGAAGGGGAGTCCTACAATGAGCAGTTCTTC
- | TRBJ1-1 | TRBV28 | - | CASSLWGVATEAFF | TGTGCCAGCAGTTTATGGGGGGTGGCCACTGAAGCTTTCTTT
- | TRBJ2-3 | TRBV18 | - | CASSPVDSTDTQYF | TGTGCCAGCTCACCGGTCGACAGCACAGATACGCAGTATTTT
TRBD2 | TRBJ2-1 | TRBV4-2 | - | CASSLTKPGLAHVEQFF | TGTGCCAGCAGCCTTACCAAGCCGGGACTAGCCCATGTTGAGCAGTTCTTC
TRBD2 | TRBJ2-5 | TRBV7-9 | - | CASSIRAGEETQYF | TGTGCCAGCAGCATACGCGCGGGAGAAGAGACCCAGTACTTC
- | TRBJ2-7 | TRBV4-1 | few | CASSQDRGSTYEQYF | TGCGCCAGCAGCCAAGATCGGGGCAGTACCTACGAGCAGTACTTC
- | TRBJ1-1 | TRBV7-2 | few | CASSLLSSNTEAFF | TGTGCCAGCAGCCTCCTGTCCTCGAACACTGAAGCTTTCTTT
TRBD2 | TRBJ2-1 | TRBV28 | few | CASNRAGLVYNEQFF | TGTGCCAGCAATAGGGCGGGACTAGTTTACAATGAGCAGTTCTTC
- | TRBJ2-5 | TRBV29-1 | - | CSVETQRQETQYF | TGCAGCGTTGAAACACAGAGGCAAGAGACCCAGTACTTC
- | TRBJ2-3 | TRBV7-2 | many | CASSLGNGGSTDTQYF | TGTGCCAGCAGCTTAGGGAACGGCGGGAGCACAGATACGCAGTATTTT
- | TRBJ2-7 | TRBV27 | few | CASTFTYEQYF | TGTGCCAGCACATTTACCTACGAGCAGTACTTC
- | TRBJ2-2 | TRBV7-2 | few | CASSPNGGATGELFF | TGTGCCAGCAGCCCTAATGGGGGGGCGACCGGGGAGCTGTTTTTT
- | TRBJ2-4 | TRBV20-1 | - | CSAARGYGGFAKNIQYF | TGCAGTGCTGCACGTGGGTACGGGGGTTTTGCCAAAAACATTCAGTACTTC
TRBD1 | TRBJ1-2 | TRBV5-1 | - | CASSLGQGADGYTF | TGCGCCAGCAGCTTGGGACAGGGGGCCGACGGCTACACCTTC
TRBD2 | TRBJ2-1 | TRBV12-3/TRBV12-4 | - | CASKVSLRGSINEQFF | TGTGCCAGTAAAGTCTCCCTCCGCGGGAGTATCAATGAGCAGTTCTTC
- | TRBJ2-2 | TRBV6-1 | - | CASSETATGNTGELFF | TGTGCCAGCAGTGAAACGGCGACCGGAAACACCGGGGAGCTGTTTTTT
- | TRBJ2-3 | TRBV24-1 | many | CATTSTSTDTQYF | TGTGCCACCACCTCGACTAGCACAGATACGCAGTATTTT
- | TRBJ1-5 | TRBV7-8 | many | CASTKGSGYSNQPQHF | TGTGCCAGCACCAAGGGCTCGGGGTATAGCAATCAGCCCCAGCATTTT